This entry lists 21 T cell receptor beta chains sequenced from one sample in a study of blood T cell repertoires in COVID-19. Some clones are missing from TCRdb's copy, which holds only in-frame ones; the method was immunoSEQ multiplex PCR. Of tens of thousands of clones in the sample, about 85% are singletons; the top ten hold 35% to 40%. Material for sequencing was peripheral blood. Receptor source: a man older than 75 with acute or convalescent COVID-19.

The chain uses TRBV9 and TRBJ2-7, with 13 bases fitting TRBD2. The CDR3 runs 15 residues. J gave up 2 bases and V 4 bases, and 3 bases lay outside the gene matches. Germline CDR1 reads SGDLS; CDR2 reads YYNGEE. The CDR3 nucleotides read TGTGCCAGCAGCCCCACTAGCGGGAGGGCCTACGAGCAGTACTTC. Its translation: CASSPTSGRAYEQYF. Full variable domain (rest looked up from reference TRBV9 and TRBJ2-7): DSGVTQTPKHLITATGQRVTLRCSPRSGDLSVYWYQQSLDQGLQFLIQYYNGEERAKGNILERFSAQQFPDLHSELNLSSLELGDSALYFCASSPTSGRAYEQYFGPGTRLTVT.

On this clone itself: Compared with germline, one end of the junction differs, possibly owing to a read error. The rearrangement joins TRBV7-7 to TRBJ2-1; D remains unclear. The germline V gene encodes CDR1 SSHAT and CDR2 FNYEAQ (reference sequence). The CDR3 has 16 amino acids. In DNA form, the CDR3 reads TGTGCTAGCAGCTTAGAGATTGCGAGCTCCTACAATGAGCAGTTCTTC. This sequence encodes CASSLEIASSYNEQFF.

This rearrangement joins TRBV27 to TRBJ2-7, with 8 bases that match TRBD1. Germline V CDR1 and CDR2: MNHEY, SMNVEV (reference sequence). The CDR3 spans 13 residues. V was pared by 6 bases and J by 6 bases, with 7 bases of the junction left unmatched. CDR3 protein: CASRPTGGSEQYF. CDR3 coding DNA: TGTGCCAGCAGACCCACAGGGGGTAGCGAGCAGTACTTC.

This chain connects TRBV28 to TRBJ2-4; tentatively, D is TRBD1 (6 bases). The germline V gene has CDR1 MDHEN and CDR2 SYDVKM. CDR3 length: 16 residues. The V and J ends lost 8 bases and 0 bases respectively, with 17 bases between them. The CDR3 region has the DNA TGTGCCAGCGAGGCAGGGACAACTCTAGCCAAAAACATTCAGTACTTC. Its protein is CASEAGTTLAKNIQYF.

V gene TRBV27 combines with J gene TRBJ2-5; D is undetermined. V gave up 7 bases and J gave up 7 bases, with 10 bases separating them. Germline lookup yields CDR1 MNHEY and CDR2 SMNVEV (reference sequence). This CDR3 has 11 residues. CDR3 sequence reads: CASTRAGTQYF. In DNA form, the CDR3 reads TGTGCCAGCACCCGAGCTGGGACCCAGTACTTC.

The chain has TRBV7-2 and TRBJ1-2; TRBD1 agrees at 9 bases. This CDR3 comprises 15 residues. Trimming took 5 bases from V and 4 from J; bases not matched to a gene: 8. CDR1 is SGHTA, CDR2 FQGNSA, per germline. The CDR3 region is CASSQGQGLGYGYTF. CDR3 coding DNA: TGTGCCAGCAGCCAGGGACAGGGTTTAGGCTATGGCTACACCTTC.

The chain employs TRBV2 and TRBJ2-3, with TRBD2 matching over 10 bases. The CDR3 is 19 residues long. The V gene end was trimmed by 5 bases and the J gene end by 3 bases; junction bases not matched to a gene: 17. The V gene's germline CDR1 is SNHLY and CDR2 FYNNEI. The CDR3 is CASSPGVAGGVTGTDTQYF. The CDR3 coding sequence is TGTGCCAGCAGTCCCGGGGTAGCGGGAGGCGTGACGGGAACAGATACGCAGTATTTT.

This chain uses TRBV7-3 with TRBJ1-1; 7 bases align to TRBD1. The CDR3 runs to 18 residues. V shed 1 base and J 0 bases; nucleotides not matched to a gene: 11. CDR1 is SGHTA and CDR2 is FQGTGA in the germline V gene. Here the CDR3 DNA reads TGTGCCAGCAGCTTAAGGTCGGGCACAGGGGCCTTGAACACTGAAGCTTTCTTT. The encoded protein is CASSLRSGTGALNTEAFF.

CDR3 nucleotides: TGTGCCAGCAGCTTAGGAGAAGAGTCTAATGAAAAACTGTTTTTT. Translating gives CASSLGEESNEKLFF. This chain joins TRBV11-1 and TRBJ1-4; D is undetermined. V was shortened by 1 base and J by 3 bases, with 9 bases between the two germline ends. CDR1 is SGHAT and CDR2 is FQDESV in the germline V gene (reference sequence). The CDR3 is 15 amino acids.

J is TRBJ2-3 and V is TRBV2; tentatively, D is TRBD1 (5 bases). V was clipped by 6 bases and J by 0 bases, with 13 bases between them. Germline CDR1 reads SNHLY; CDR2 reads FYNNEI. The CDR3 has 15 amino acids. The DNA for the CDR3 is TGTGCCAGCAGATCAGACAGTTCTAGCACAGATACGCAGTATTTT. Amino acid sequence: CASRSDSSSTDTQYF. Looking up the rest from reference TRBV2 and TRBJ2-3 gives the full variable domain: EPEVTQTPSHQVTQMGQEVILRCVPISNHLYFYWYRQILGQKVEFLVSFYNNEISEKSEIFDDQFSVERPDGSNFTLKIRSTKLEDSAMYFCASRSDSSSTDTQYFGPGTRLTVL.

The chain uses TRBV13 and TRBJ1-4; D is uncertain. The CDR3 is 15 amino acids. Germline CDR1 reads PRHDT; CDR2 reads FYEKMQ (reference sequence). V was shortened by 5 bases and J by 0 bases, with 10 bases between the two germline ends. Here the CDR3 DNA reads TGTGCCAGCAGCGAGCGGGTCGCAACTAATGAAAAACTGTTTTTT. It codes for CASSERVATNEKLFF.

J is TRBJ1-4 and V is TRBV6-5, with 10 bases aligning to TRBD1. The CDR3 is made up of 15 amino acids. Germline V lookup: CDR1 MNHEY, CDR2 SVGAGI. With V trimmed by 7 bases and J by 7 bases, 9 bases remained unmatched. The CDR3 DNA is TGTGCCAGCAACACGGGACAGGGGAATGTTGAAAAACTGTTTTTT. Protein: CASNTGQGNVEKLFF.

The chain links TRBV18 to TRBJ1-4, with D possibly TRBD1 on 6 matching bases. Germline assignment: CDR1 KGHSH and CDR2 LQKENI. V was cut by 3 bases and J by 7 bases, with 12 bases left in between. This CDR3 is built from 14 residues. CDR3 DNA: TGTGCCAGCTCACCTGGGGGGGCGCGTGAAAAACTGTTTTTT. It encodes CASSPGGAREKLFF.

The chain recombines TRBV27 with TRBJ1-5; D call uncertain. CDR1 and CDR2 (germline): MNHEY, SMNVEV (reference sequence). The CDR3 totals 13 residues. Trimming removed 3 bases at V and 11 bases at J, with 14 bases between. The CDR3 loop reads CASSLQRSAAQHF. In DNA form, the CDR3 reads TGTGCCAGCAGTTTGCAGAGATCAGCGGCCCAGCATTTT.

The chain joins TRBV3-1 (or the pseudogene TRBV3-2) to TRBJ2-3; possible D gene TRBD1, 6 bases. The CDR3 loop spans 16 amino acids. V lost 2 bases, J lost 0 bases, and 12 bases lay in between. Germline V CDR1 and CDR2: LGHDT, YNNKEL (reference sequence). The CDR3 loop is CASSQQGFRSTDTQYF. In DNA form, the CDR3 reads TGTGCCAGCAGCCAACAGGGGTTCCGAAGCACAGATACGCAGTATTTT.

J is TRBJ2-3 and V is TRBV29-1; 10 bases agree with TRBD1. The CDR3 has 16 residues. The V gene's germline CDR1 is SQVTM and CDR2 ANQGSEA. The J segment lost 4 bases and the V segment lost 7 bases, leaving 14 bases of the junction unmatched. As DNA, the CDR3 is TGCAGCGGTGCACCGCCCGGGACAGGGGCTCCAGATACGCAGTATTTT. This encodes CSGAPPGTGAPDTQYF.

V usage is TRBV19 and J usage is TRBJ2-6; 7 positions match TRBD1. This CDR3 has 16 amino acids. The V segment lost 4 bases and the J segment 0 bases; nucleotides outside the gene matches: 3. CDR1 is LNHDA and CDR2 is SQIVND in the germline V gene (reference sequence). The CDR3 DNA reads TGTGCCAGTAGTAGGGACAGAGTCTCTGGGGCCAACGTCCTGACTTTC. Amino acid sequence: CASSRDRVSGANVLTF.

This chain uses TRBV5-8 with TRBJ2-1; 13 bases are a match to TRBD2. V was pared by 0 bases and J by 4 bases, with 1 base of the junction left unmatched. From germline, CDR1 is SGHTS and CDR2 YDEGEE. The CDR3 is made up of 16 amino acids. CDR3 coding DNA: TGTGCCAGCAGCTTGGGGACTAGCGGGGGATACAATGAGCAGTTCTTC. This translates into CASSLGTSGGYNEQFF.

There are a few counts of this clone. This chain links TRBV27 with TRBJ2-1; D is perhaps TRBD2 (6 bases). CDR1 and CDR2 (germline): MNHEY, SMNVEV (reference sequence). The CDR3 runs to 16 residues. Between the trimmed V and J ends, which lost 5 bases and 1 base, there was a span of 15 bases. The CDR3 protein is CASSPNGGASYNEQFF. The CDR3 DNA reads TGTGCCAGCAGTCCCAACGGGGGAGCTTCCTACAATGAGCAGTTCTTC.

The table lists this clone with many counts. The rearrangement links TRBV5-6 to TRBJ2-7; a weak D match, TRBD1 (6 bases). From germline, CDR1 is SGHDT and CDR2 YYEEEE. The CDR3 spans 15 residues. Deletions cut 4 bases from V and 0 bases from J, with 14 bases between. CDR3 in DNA: TGTGCCAGCAGCCGTGGGACATCGCCCTCCTACGAGCAGTACTTC. Translated, it gives CASSRGTSPSYEQYF.

Only one count was recorded for this clone. V usage is TRBV6-1 and J usage is TRBJ2-6; 8 nucleotides agree with TRBD1. This CDR3 has 17 amino acids. CDR1 MNHNS and CDR2 SASEGT come from the germline V gene. Trimming cost V 3 bases and J 2 bases; bases outside gene matches: 6. DNA of the CDR3: TGTGCCAGCAGTGAGAGGTCAGGGGGCGCTGGGGCCAACGTCCTGACTTTC. Its protein is CASSERSGGAGANVLTF.